This T cell receptor beta chain was obtained from a study of T cell responses to AZD1222 COVID-19 vaccine. Whole-study results and caveats: Donors skewed white British and female; clonal diversity was possibly underestimated.

Germline CDR1 and CDR2: KGHDR and SFDVKD. With 4 bases clipped from V and 0 bases from J, the junction kept 7 bases outside the gene matches. The CDR3 extends over 16 amino acids. In regard to this clone: The antigen remains unidentified.

This table comes from immunoSEQ multiplex PCR, and its TCRdb copy is limited to in-frame clones, with some not included. Of 90,000 to 110,000 clones listed, 88% are singletons. V and J are TRBV24-1 and TRBJ2-5; 7 nucleotides agree with TRBD1. The sequencing used peripheral blood, collected on day 0 of AZD1222 vaccination. The TCR was taken from an adult in good health. CDR3: CATSDQQQGYQETQYF. DNA for the CDR3: TGTGCCACCAGTGACCAACAACAGGGGTACCAAGAGACCCAGTACTTC.